The entry below gives a single TCR beta chain sequence along with its context. The antigen is unknown. Compared with germline, one end of the junction differs, possibly owing to a read error. From germline, CDR1 is SEHNR and CDR2 FQNEAQ (reference sequence). CDR3 length equals 15 residues. The sample is drawn from a study of cytomegalovirus exposure and HLA in healthy donors. The PCR had 60 Vbeta and 13 Jbeta primers. Here immunoSEQ multiplex PCR was the method, and the copy in TCRdb shows in-frame clones only, minus some. This table has some 190,000 clones, 77% appearing once. Study findings and constraints: A list of 150 to 200 TCR beta chains associated with cytomegalovirus was given.

The sequence was collected from a man younger than 35 in good health and CMV-seronegative. The J gene is TRBJ1-1, the V gene TRBV7-9, with a tentative D call TRBD1 (5 bases). The sample was PBMCs. DNA of the CDR3: TGTTCCAGCAGCCGAGGACGGGAGAAAGGGGCTGAAGCTTTCTTT. Protein: CSSSRGREKGAEAFF.